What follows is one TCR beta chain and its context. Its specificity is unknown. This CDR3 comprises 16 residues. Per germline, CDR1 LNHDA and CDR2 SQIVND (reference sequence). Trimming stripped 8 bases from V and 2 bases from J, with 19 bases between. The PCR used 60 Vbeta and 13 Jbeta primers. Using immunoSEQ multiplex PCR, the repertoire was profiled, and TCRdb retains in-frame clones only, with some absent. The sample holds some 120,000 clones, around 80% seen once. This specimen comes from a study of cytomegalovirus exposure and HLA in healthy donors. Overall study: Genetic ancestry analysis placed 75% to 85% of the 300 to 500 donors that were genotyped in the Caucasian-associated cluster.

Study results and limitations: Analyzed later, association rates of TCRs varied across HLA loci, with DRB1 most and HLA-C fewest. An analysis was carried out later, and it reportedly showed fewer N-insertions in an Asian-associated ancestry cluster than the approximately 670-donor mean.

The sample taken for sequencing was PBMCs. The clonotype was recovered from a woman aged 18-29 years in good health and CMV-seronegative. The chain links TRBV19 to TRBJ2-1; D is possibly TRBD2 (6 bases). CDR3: CASGGWGEVTYNEQFF. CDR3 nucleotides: TGTGCCAGTGGAGGGTGGGGGGAAGTCACCTACAATGAGCAGTTCTTC.